This TCR beta chain was sequenced for a study of blood T cell repertoires in COVID-19. Study-wide background: The United States, Italy and Spain supplied acute and convalescent COVID-19 samples.

Generated by immunoSEQ multiplex PCR, the TCRdb table keeps only in-frame clones and is missing some. The data hold 95,000 to 130,000 clones, with roughly 79% observed a single time. CDR3 size: 18 residues. After removal of 2 bases from V and 4 bases from J, the junction contained 14 bases not matched to a gene. CDR1 MNHEY and CDR2 SVGEGT come from the germline V gene. Sequences were obtained from peripheral blood. This receptor was identified in a man aged 65-85 years with active or convalescent COVID-19. The rearrangement links TRBV6-2 or TRBV6-3 to TRBJ1-2; TRBD1 agrees at 9 bases. CDR3 amino acids: CASSYQRGQTGQGYGYTF. In DNA form, the CDR3 reads TGTGCCAGCAGTTACCAACGAGGACAGACGGGACAGGGCTATGGCTACACCTTC.